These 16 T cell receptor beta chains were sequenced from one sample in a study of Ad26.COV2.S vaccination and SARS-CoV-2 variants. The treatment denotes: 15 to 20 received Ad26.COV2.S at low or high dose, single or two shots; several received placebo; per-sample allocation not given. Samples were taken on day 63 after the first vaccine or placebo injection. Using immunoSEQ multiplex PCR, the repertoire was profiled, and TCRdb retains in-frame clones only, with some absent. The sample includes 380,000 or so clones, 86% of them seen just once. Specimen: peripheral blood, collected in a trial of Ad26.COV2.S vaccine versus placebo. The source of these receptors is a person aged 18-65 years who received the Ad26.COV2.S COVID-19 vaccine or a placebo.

The CDR3 here is CASSRTQGAVAKNIQYF. DNA of the CDR3: TGTGCCAGCAGTAGAACCCAGGGGGCGGTAGCCAAAAACATTCAGTACTTC. The V call is TRBV6-2 or TRBV6-3, the J call TRBJ2-4; 8 positions match TRBD1. This CDR3 is built from 17 residues. Germline CDR1 reads MNHEY; CDR2 reads SVGEGT. The J segment lost 0 bases and the V segment lost 5 bases, leaving 9 bases of the junction unmatched.

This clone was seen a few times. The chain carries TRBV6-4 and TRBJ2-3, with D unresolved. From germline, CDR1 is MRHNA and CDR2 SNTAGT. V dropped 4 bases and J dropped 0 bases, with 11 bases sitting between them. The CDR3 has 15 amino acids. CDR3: CASSAAGTSTDTQYF. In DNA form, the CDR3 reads TGTGCCAGCAGTGCGGCCGGCACTAGCACAGATACGCAGTATTTT.

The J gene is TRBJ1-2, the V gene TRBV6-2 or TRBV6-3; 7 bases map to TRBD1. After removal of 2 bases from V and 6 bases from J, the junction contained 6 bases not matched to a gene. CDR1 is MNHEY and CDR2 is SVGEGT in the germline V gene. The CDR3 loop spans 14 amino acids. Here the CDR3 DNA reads TGTGCCAGCAGTTACGGAGGGGGCGAGAATGGCTACACCTTC. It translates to CASSYGGGENGYTF.

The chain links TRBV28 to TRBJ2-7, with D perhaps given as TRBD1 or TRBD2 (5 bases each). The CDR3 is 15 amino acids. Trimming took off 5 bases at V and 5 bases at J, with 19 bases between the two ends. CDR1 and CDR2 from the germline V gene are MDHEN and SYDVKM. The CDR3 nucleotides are TGTGCCAGCAGTCCCGGGACCGTCTCATTTAACGAGCAGTACTTC. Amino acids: CASSPGTVSFNEQYF.

The CDR3 DNA sequence: TGTGCCTGGAGTATGCAGGGAGAGGATGGCTACACCTTC. Translated: CAWSMQGEDGYTF. The V and J genes are TRBV30 and TRBJ1-2, with D tentatively TRBD1 (5 bases). The CDR3 runs 13 residues. Germline V gene lookup returns CDR1 GTSNPN and CDR2 SVGIG (reference sequence). The V and J ends lost 2 bases and 6 bases respectively, with 13 bases between them.

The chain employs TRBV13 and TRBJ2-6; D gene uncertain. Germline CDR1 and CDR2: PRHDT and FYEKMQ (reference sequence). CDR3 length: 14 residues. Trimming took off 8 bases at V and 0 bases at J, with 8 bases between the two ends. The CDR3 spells CASASGSGANVLTF. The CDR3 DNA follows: TGTGCCAGCGCTTCAGGCTCTGGGGCCAACGTCCTGACTTTC.

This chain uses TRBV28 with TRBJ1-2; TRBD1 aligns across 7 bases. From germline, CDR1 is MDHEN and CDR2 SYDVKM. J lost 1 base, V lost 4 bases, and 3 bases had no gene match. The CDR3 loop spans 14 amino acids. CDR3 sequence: CASSSTGINYGYTF. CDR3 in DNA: TGTGCCAGCAGTTCGACAGGGATTAACTATGGCTACACCTTC.

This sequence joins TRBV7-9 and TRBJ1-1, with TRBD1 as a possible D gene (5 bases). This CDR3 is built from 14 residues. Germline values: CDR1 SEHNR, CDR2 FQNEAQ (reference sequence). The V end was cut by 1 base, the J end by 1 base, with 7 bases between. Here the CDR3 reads CASSLVGGNTEAFF. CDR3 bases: TGTGCCAGCAGCTTAGTCGGGGGGAACACTGAAGCTTTCTTT.

This CDR3 reads CAISDRDSEKLFF. CDR3 DNA: TGTGCCATCAGTGACCGGGATAGTGAAAAACTGTTTTTT. The genes are TRBV10-3 and TRBJ1-4; D ambiguous. The ends were cut back, 3 bases at V and 7 bases at J, with 9 bases in the middle. The V gene's germline CDR1 is ENHRY and CDR2 SYGVKD. The CDR3 is 13 residues long.

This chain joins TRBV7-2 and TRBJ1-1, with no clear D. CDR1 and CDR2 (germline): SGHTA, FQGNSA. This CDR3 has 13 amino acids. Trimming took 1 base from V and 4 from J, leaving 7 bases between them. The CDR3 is CASSLVFITEAFF. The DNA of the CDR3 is TGTGCCAGCAGCTTAGTTTTCATCACTGAAGCTTTCTTT.

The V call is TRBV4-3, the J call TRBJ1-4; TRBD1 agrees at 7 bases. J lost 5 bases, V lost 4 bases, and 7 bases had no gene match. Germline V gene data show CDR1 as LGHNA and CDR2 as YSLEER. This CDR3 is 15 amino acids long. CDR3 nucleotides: TGCGCCAGCAGCCCTACAGGGGAGAGGAATGAAAAACTGTTTTTT. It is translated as CASSPTGERNEKLFF.

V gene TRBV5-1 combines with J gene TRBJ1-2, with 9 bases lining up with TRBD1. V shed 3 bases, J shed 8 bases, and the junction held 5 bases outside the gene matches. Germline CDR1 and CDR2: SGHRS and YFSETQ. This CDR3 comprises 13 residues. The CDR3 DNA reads TGCGCCAGCAGCTGGGACAGGGTAGGCGGCTACACCTTC. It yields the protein CASSWDRVGGYTF.

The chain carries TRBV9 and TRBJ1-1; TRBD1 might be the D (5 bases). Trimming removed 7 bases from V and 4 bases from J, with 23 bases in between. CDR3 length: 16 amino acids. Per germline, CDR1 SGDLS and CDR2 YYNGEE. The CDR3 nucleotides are TGTGCCAGCTCACGGGCCGGGCAGGGAAGGGGCACTGAAGCTTTCTTT. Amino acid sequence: CASSRAGQGRGTEAFF.

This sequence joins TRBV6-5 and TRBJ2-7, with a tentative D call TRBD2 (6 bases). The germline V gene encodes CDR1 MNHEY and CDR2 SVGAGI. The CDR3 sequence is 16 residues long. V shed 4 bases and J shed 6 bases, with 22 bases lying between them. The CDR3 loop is CASSLTVLASLSEQYF. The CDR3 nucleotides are TGTGCCAGCAGTTTAACCGTCCTAGCGAGCTTATCCGAGCAGTACTTC.

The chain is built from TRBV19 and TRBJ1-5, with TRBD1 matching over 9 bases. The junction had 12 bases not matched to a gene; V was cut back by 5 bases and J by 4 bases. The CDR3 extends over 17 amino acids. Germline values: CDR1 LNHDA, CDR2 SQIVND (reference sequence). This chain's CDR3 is CASSALLGQGFNQPQHF. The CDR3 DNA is TGTGCCAGTAGTGCCCTTCTGGGACAGGGTTTTAATCAGCCCCAGCATTTT.

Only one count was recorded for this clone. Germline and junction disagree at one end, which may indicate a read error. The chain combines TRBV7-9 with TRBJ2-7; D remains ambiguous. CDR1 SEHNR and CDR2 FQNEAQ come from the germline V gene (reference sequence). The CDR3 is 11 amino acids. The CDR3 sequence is CASSSPGPYSF. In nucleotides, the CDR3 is TGTGCCAGCAGCTCCCCCGGGCCCTATAGCTTC.